This T cell receptor beta chain was obtained from a study of blood T cell repertoires in COVID-19. Whole-study context: Donors in the United States, Italy and Spain gave samples during acute or convalescent COVID-19.

The CDR3 runs to 16 residues. CDR1 and CDR2 from the germline V gene are MNHEY and SVGAGI. V was pared by 4 bases and J by 4 bases, with 7 bases of the junction left unmatched. Authors' analysis steps: From reference gene primer amplification, estimates of nucleated cell counts were derived. Here immunoSEQ multiplex PCR was the method, and the copy in TCRdb shows in-frame clones only, minus some. The V and J calls and clone size are taken from that table; D and trimming were inferred from the DNA. The table lists approximately 100,000 clones, roughly 80% of them singletons. This sequence joins TRBV6-5 and TRBJ2-2, with 9 bases aligning to TRBD1. This TCR came from a man in his 70s with active or convalescent COVID-19. Sequencing was done on a sample of peripheral blood. CDR3 in amino acids: CASSLQGAPPTGELFF. The CDR3 coding sequence is TGTGCCAGCAGTTTACAGGGGGCCCCCCCCACCGGGGAGCTGTTTTTT.